The next 27 T cell receptor beta chains were all read from a single sample in a study of identical twins (dated by TCRdb to about 2016). Library generation was performed with 5' RACE. For sequencing, an Illumina HiSeq 2000 was employed. Using fastp at Q25 and MiXCR, TCRdb reprocessed the public reads and kept productive beta chains. Rows with one shared CDR3 protein collapse into an entry with the most common genes and DNA. A total of about 260,000 distinct CDR3 sequences appear in this sample, around 6.6% of them only once. The ten largest clones take up approximately 3.7% of the sample. These records were also assigned to another study, of yellow fever vaccine responses in identical twins.

The sequenced sample consisted of memory (CD45RO+) T cells sorted from blood. According to the study, the label for this sample's cell subset or site signals: CD45RO+ enriched T cells. The receptors were sampled from a woman aged 18-30 years in good health.

This clonotype came up many times. The chain carries TRBV20-1 and TRBJ1-2; tentative D call: TRBD1 (6 bases). The CDR3 length is 13 residues. V was cut by 6 bases and J by 4 bases, with 15 bases left in between. Germline V gene lookup returns CDR1 DFQATT and CDR2 SNEGSKA (reference sequence). CDR3 nucleotide sequence: TGCAGTGCCTCGGCCAGGGGCAGCTATGGCTACACCTTC. As protein: CSASARGSYGYTF.

This clonotype occurred many times. This sequence joins TRBV29-1 and TRBJ1-4; D is undetermined. The CDR3 sequence is 14 residues long. V lost 5 bases and J 5 bases, leaving 15 bases between the germline ends. Germline values: CDR1 SQVTM, CDR2 ANQGSEA. The CDR3 protein is CSVREGTANEKLFF. The CDR3, as DNA: TGCAGCGTTCGGGAGGGTACCGCAAATGAAAAACTGTTTTTT. Based on the CDR3 plus reference TRBV29-1 and TRBJ1-4, the full variable domain is SAVISQKPSRDICQRGTSLTIQCQVDSQVTMMFWYRQQPGQSLTLIATANQGSEATYESGFVIDKFPISRPNLTFSTLTVSNMSPEDSSIYLCSVREGTANEKLFFGSGTQLSVL.

The chain recombines TRBV2 with TRBJ2-7; D uncertain. Germline-derived CDR1 and CDR2 are SNHLY and FYNNEI. V lost 5 bases to trimming and J lost 3 bases, with 5 bases between them. The CDR3 spans 11 residues. The CDR3 sequence is CASSPLYEQYF. CDR3 DNA: TGTGCCAGCAGTCCACTCTACGAGCAGTACTTC.

This clonotype was observed at least ten times. This sequence joins TRBV29-1 and TRBJ2-7; 9 nucleotides match TRBD1. The V and J ends lost 3 bases and 4 bases, in that order; junction bases with no gene match: 7. CDR1 is SQVTM and CDR2 is ANQGSEA in the germline V gene. This CDR3 is built from 14 residues. The CDR3 bases are TGCAGCGTTGATGCCGGGACAGGGCTTTACGAGCAGTACTTC. Encoded protein: CSVDAGTGLYEQYF.

This rearrangement joins TRBV29-1 to TRBJ1-2; 8 bases fit TRBD1. The V and J ends lost 6 bases and 4 bases, in that order; junction bases with no gene match: 7. This CDR3 has 13 amino acids. Per germline, CDR1 SQVTM and CDR2 ANQGSEA. CDR3 in DNA: TGCAGCGTGTCGACGACAGGGGTCTATGGCTACACCTTC. Its protein product is CSVSTTGVYGYTF.

There are many counts of this clonotype. This chain links TRBV3-1 with TRBJ1-1; D perhaps matches TRBD1 (5 bases). The CDR3 is made up of 14 amino acids. Germline V CDR1 and CDR2: LGHDT, YNNKEL (reference sequence). Trimming shortened V by 0 bases and J by 5 bases, and 10 bases separated the two germline ends. The CDR3 protein is CASSQEGRQTEAFF. The CDR3, as DNA: TGTGCCAGCAGCCAAGAGGGGCGCCAAACTGAAGCTTTCTTT.

This clonotype was recorded at least ten times. This sequence joins TRBV25-1 and TRBJ1-5; D is uncertain. Germline V lookup: CDR1 MGHDK, CDR2 SYGVNS. The CDR3 loop spans 12 amino acids. Trimming left V 5 bases short and J 7 bases short, with 9 bases between. The DNA for the CDR3 is TGTGCCAGCAGTTCGTTTGAACAGCCCCAGCATTTT. Its translation is CASSSFEQPQHF.

This clonotype was seen at least ten times. The genes are TRBV10-3 and TRBJ1-2; D unresolved. V dropped 3 bases and J dropped 8 bases, with 16 bases sitting between them. Germline assignment: CDR1 ENHRY and CDR2 SYGVKD. The CDR3 runs 14 residues. Here the CDR3 reads CAISDGSLRPGYTF. Here the CDR3 DNA reads TGTGCCATCAGTGATGGGTCTCTACGGCCCGGCTACACCTTC.

The CDR3, as DNA: TGCGCCAGCAGCGTAAGCGGGAGTATCCACGAGCAGTACTTC. Its translation: CASSVSGSIHEQYF. This sequence joins TRBV5-1 and TRBJ2-7, with 8 bases aligning to TRBD2. This CDR3 has 14 residues. The V segment lost 4 bases and the J segment 5 bases; nucleotides outside the gene matches: 8. CDR1 and CDR2 from the germline V gene are SGHRS and YFSETQ.

The genes are TRBV7-8 and TRBJ2-7; D gene uncertain. Trimming took off 5 bases at V and 4 bases at J, with 6 bases between the two ends. Per germline, CDR1 SGHVS and CDR2 FQNEAQ. The length of the CDR3 is 11 residues. CDR3 bases: TGTGCCAGCAGCCAAGATTACGAGCAGTACGTC. This gives the protein CASSQDYEQYV.

This clonotype was seen only a few times. The chain joins TRBV7-3 to TRBJ2-2, with 10 bases aligning to TRBD2. Losses at the gene ends were 1 base for V and 1 base for J; bases not matched to a gene: 6. The germline V gene has CDR1 SGHTA and CDR2 FQGTGA. This CDR3 has 18 residues. CDR3 in DNA: TGTGCCAGCAGCTTAAATCCGGTAGCGGGAGGGAACACCGGGGAGCTGTTTTTT. Translation: CASSLNPVAGGNTGELFF.

At least ten counts were recorded for this clonotype. V and J are TRBV7-9 and TRBJ2-6; 9 bases align to TRBD1. The CDR3 has 16 residues. Germline-derived CDR1 and CDR2 are SEHNR and FQNEAQ (reference sequence). With 4 bases clipped from V and 0 bases from J, the junction kept 1 base outside the gene matches. The CDR3 sequence is CASSWDRDSGANVLTF. CDR3 in DNA: TGTGCCAGCAGCTGGGACAGGGACTCTGGGGCCAACGTCCTGACTTTC.

In its sample, this clonotype was seen many times. The rearrangement links TRBV4-1 to TRBJ1-5; unclear D gene. This CDR3 region has 13 residues. Trimming pared 1 base from V and 5 bases from J, leaving 6 bases between. Germline V gene data show CDR1 as MGHRA and CDR2 as YSYEKL. The CDR3 loop reads CASSQGVDQPQHF. CDR3 bases: TGCGCCAGCAGCCAAGGGGTAGATCAGCCCCAGCATTTT.

The chain recombines TRBV27 with TRBJ2-1; 10 nucleotides align to TRBD1. There are 15 residues in the CDR3. Germline V CDR1 and CDR2: MNHEY, SMNVEV (reference sequence). V lost 5 bases, J lost 7 bases, and 8 bases stayed unmatched. The CDR3, as DNA: TGTGCCAGCAGTACCCTGCGGACAGGGGGTAATGAGCAGTTCTTC. Protein product: CASSTLRTGGNEQFF.

The V and J genes are TRBV20-1 and TRBJ2-7; D is uncertain. The germline CDR1 and CDR2 sequences are DFQATT and SNEGSKA (reference sequence). The CDR3 consists of 12 residues. V gave up 1 base and J gave up 4 bases, with 8 bases separating them. The CDR3 DNA reads as TGCAGTGCTAGAGGCCCTTCATACGAGCAGTACTTC. Translation gives CSARGPSYEQYF.

The rearrangement links TRBV20-1 to TRBJ2-7; 10 bases fit TRBD1. This CDR3 contains 16 residues. Germline CDR1 and CDR2: DFQATT and SNEGSKA (reference sequence). Losses at the gene ends were 1 base for V and 5 bases for J; bases not matched to a gene: 11. The CDR3 loop reads CSARVGSGTGADEQYF. Here the CDR3 DNA reads TGCAGTGCTAGAGTTGGGTCCGGGACAGGGGCGGACGAGCAGTACTTC.

The genes are TRBV14 and TRBJ1-1; D may be TRBD1 (5 bases). Germline CDR1 is SGHDN and CDR2 is FVKESK. The CDR3 spans 13 residues. Trimming stripped 4 bases from V and 11 bases from J, with 17 bases between. CDR3 amino acids: CASSLRLGVGAFF. DNA of the CDR3: TGTGCCAGCAGCCTAAGGTTAGGGGTAGGGGCTTTCTTT.

Many counts were recorded for this clonotype. The rearrangement uses TRBV6-5 and TRBJ2-1, with TRBD1 matching over 7 bases. This CDR3 comprises 14 residues. The V gene end was trimmed by 0 bases and the J gene end by 6 bases; junction bases not matched to a gene: 2. CDR1 is MNHEY, CDR2 SVGAGI, per germline. CDR3 coding DNA: TGTGCCAGCAGTTACTCGGGACAGTCCAATGAGCAGTTCTTC. Residues: CASSYSGQSNEQFF.

The CDR3 is CASSEHGLYNEQFF. CDR3 sequence (DNA): TGTGCCAGCAGTGAACATGGGCTGTACAATGAGCAGTTCTTC. The rearrangement joins TRBV6-1 to TRBJ2-1; D is ambiguous. The length of the CDR3 is 14 residues. Germline CDR1 is MNHNS and CDR2 is SASEGT. The germline V and J ends were trimmed by 2 bases and 4 bases, with 9 bases remaining between them.

The chain carries TRBV4-1 and TRBJ2-5; D is unresolved. Trimming shortened V by 1 base and J by 5 bases, and 11 bases separated the two germline ends. The CDR3 length is 14 residues. Germline CDR1 reads MGHRA; CDR2 reads YSYEKL. In DNA form, the CDR3 reads TGCGCCAGCAGCCAAGTAACAGAGAAGGAGACCCAGTACTTC. Translated: CASSQVTEKETQYF.

The sample holds many counts of this clonotype. The chain couples TRBV2 to TRBJ2-3, with TRBD1 as a possible D gene (6 bases). Germline CDR1 reads SNHLY; CDR2 reads FYNNEI. The CDR3 loop spans 13 amino acids. V was shortened by 9 bases and J by 2 bases, with 12 bases between the two germline ends. The CDR3 DNA follows: TGTGCCAGGTCAGGGGAAAACACAGATACGCAGTATTTT. It codes for CARSGENTDTQYF. Using reference TRBV2 and TRBJ2-3 for the parts outside the CDR3, the full variable domain is EPEVTQTPSHQVTQMGQEVILRCVPISNHLYFYWYRQILGQKVEFLVSFYNNEISEKSEIFDDQFSVERPDGSNFTLKIRSTKLEDSAMYFCARSGENTDTQYFGPGTRLTVL.

The V gene is TRBV28, the J gene TRBJ2-1; possibly TRBD1 for D (5 bases). The CDR3 sequence is 13 residues long. The V end lost 10 bases, the J end lost 5 bases, and 15 bases lay between the germline ends. Germline CDR1 is MDHEN and CDR2 is SYDVKM. The CDR3 loop reads CATLKGPNNEQFF. The CDR3 DNA reads TGTGCCACCCTGAAGGGGCCCAACAATGAGCAGTTCTTC.

This clonotype was seen only a few times. The chain combines TRBV6-4 with TRBJ2-3; D gene uncertain. V was trimmed by 5 bases and J by 0 bases, leaving 9 bases between them. Germline V gene data show CDR1 as MRHNA and CDR2 as SNTAGT. This CDR3 is built from 14 residues. The CDR3 region is CASSIDGSTDTQYF. The CDR3 DNA follows: TGTGCCAGCAGTATTGACGGTAGCACAGATACGCAGTATTTT.

This clonotype was recorded many times. V gene TRBV28 combines with J gene TRBJ2-7, with TRBD1 identical over 9 bases. The CDR3 is 16 amino acids. CDR1 MDHEN and CDR2 SYDVKM come from the germline V gene. V shed 5 bases and J 3 bases; nucleotides not matched to a gene: 11. CDR3 region: CASSPSGTGMSYEQYF. DNA for the CDR3: TGTGCCAGCAGTCCCAGCGGGACAGGGATGAGCTACGAGCAGTACTTC.

This clonotype came up a few times. This chain links TRBV24-1 with TRBJ2-7; tentative D call: TRBD1 (6 bases). Germline V gene sequence: CDR1 KGHDR, CDR2 SFDVKD. The V end lost 3 bases, the J end lost 4 bases, and 15 bases lay between the germline ends. CDR3 length: 15 amino acids. The CDR3 loop reads CATSDGRQGLYEQYF. The CDR3 DNA is TGTGCCACCAGTGATGGTAGGCAGGGGTTGTACGAGCAGTACTTC.

This clonotype came up a few times. The chain uses TRBV20-1 and TRBJ2-7; possibly TRBD1 or TRBD2 for D (6 bases each). CDR1 is DFQATT, CDR2 SNEGSKA, per germline (reference sequence). The germline V and J ends were trimmed by 0 bases and 5 bases, with 14 bases remaining between them. The CDR3 length is 14 residues. The CDR3 sequence is CSARDRGLWDEQYF. The CDR3 nucleotides read TGCAGTGCTAGAGACCGGGGGCTATGGGACGAGCAGTACTTC.

This clonotype was picked up many times. J is TRBJ2-7 and V is TRBV5-1; D is possibly TRBD2 (7 bases). The CDR3 covers 17 residues. Trimming removed 4 bases at V and 4 bases at J, with 24 bases between. Germline V lookup: CDR1 SGHRS, CDR2 YFSETQ. CDR3 sequence reads: CASSAGLRILQGYEQYF. CDR3 nucleotide sequence: TGCGCCAGCAGCGCGGGACTAAGGATTCTCCAGGGGTACGAGCAGTACTTC.